This TCR beta chain derives from a study of OX40 agonist ivuxolimab in advanced cancers. Study in general: Among those enrolled, mean age was around 60 years (range about 23 to 85) and about 79% were male. General study findings and limits: Relative to CD4+ cells, CD8+ T cells on average had more expanded clones.

The CDR3 has 13 amino acids. Deletions cut 2 bases from V and 5 bases from J, with 10 bases between. Germline V lookup: CDR1 SGHVS, CDR2 FNYEAQ. This table comes from immunoSEQ multiplex PCR, and its TCRdb copy is limited to in-frame clones, with some not included. This table has around 54,000 clones, roughly 92% appearing once. Turning to this clone: The antigen remains unidentified.

The chain combines TRBV7-6 with TRBJ2-7; TRBD1 is a possible D gene (5 bases). The sequence was obtained from an adult with an advanced solid tumor such as melanoma, head and neck, liver or kidney cancer. Sample: CD4+ or CD8+ T cells sorted from blood, taken in a trial of the OX40 agonist ivuxolimab. The CDR3 protein is CASSLSSRDEQYF. The CDR3, as DNA: TGTGCCAGCAGCTTAAGTTCCAGGGACGAGCAGTACTTC. The entire variable domain, with the rest obtained from reference TRBV7-6 and TRBJ2-7, is as follows: GAGVSQSPRYKVTKRGQDVALRCDPISGHVSLYWYRQALGQGPEFLTYFNYEAQQDKSGLPNDRFSAERPEGSISTLTIQRTEQRDSAMYRCASSLSSRDEQYFGPGTRLTVT.